Below, 18 T cell receptor beta chains from the same sample are listed, as sequenced in a study of T cells expressing NK-cell markers. TCRdb reanalyzed the 5' RACE reads, giving one entry per CDR3 protein sequence and no DNA. The sample includes about 150,000 distinct CDR3 sequences. Material: blood T cells: a sorted CD56 or NKG2C T cell subset, CD4+ or CD8+ T cells, or bulk PBMC T cells (not recorded which). These receptor sequences come from a woman aged 50 to 65 in good health.

The rearrangement links TRBV29-1 to TRBJ2-3; TCRdb's D call of TRBD2 is untestable without DNA. The CDR3 has 15 residues. Germline loops: CDR1 SQVTM, CDR2 ANQGSEA. This CDR3 is CSVRGLAAHTDTQYF.

The chain couples TRBV19 to TRBJ2-2; TCRdb calls TRBD2, which cannot be checked without DNA. The CDR3 is 16 amino acids. The germline CDR1 and CDR2 sequences are LNHDA and SQIVND (reference sequence). The CDR3: CASNPPGLANTGELFF.

The V gene is TRBV5-1, the J gene TRBJ2-1; TCRdb gives TRBD2 as the D gene, but with no DNA this cannot be confirmed. Germline V gives CDR1 SGHRS, CDR2 YFSETQ. This CDR3 comprises 13 residues. The CDR3: CASRGGENNEQFF.

The CDR3 reads CASSSGGEYNEQFF. The V gene is TRBV2, the J gene TRBJ2-1; TCRdb lists TRBD2, though no DNA is available to test this call. Per the germline V gene, CDR1 is SNHLY and CDR2 is FYNNEI. The CDR3 length is 14 residues.

The chain uses TRBV4-1 and TRBJ2-5; TCRdb reports TRBD2, a call that lacks DNA to check it against. The germline gives CDR1 MGHRA, CDR2 YSYEKL. The CDR3 has 14 residues. The CDR3 region is CASSQVASGETQYF.

The rearrangement joins TRBV6-5 to TRBJ1-1. This CDR3 contains 13 residues. Germline CDR1 is MNHEY and CDR2 is SVGAGI. CDR3 residues: CASSYSPKNEAFF.

The chain uses TRBV13 and TRBJ1-4; TCRdb selects TRBD1, and the lack of DNA leaves this call unchecked. Per germline, CDR1 PRHDT and CDR2 FYEKMQ (reference sequence). The CDR3 has 16 residues. This CDR3 is CASRSARGRNNEKLFF.

V gene TRBV9 combines with J gene TRBJ2-2; with no DNA, the TCRdb D assignment of TRBD2 cannot be verified. This CDR3 contains 16 residues. CDR1 is SGDLS, CDR2 YYNGEE, per germline. This CDR3 reads CASSVEEREFTGELFF. Full variable domain (missing parts from reference TRBV9 and TRBJ2-2): DSGVTQTPKHLITATGQRVTLRCSPRSGDLSVYWYQQSLDQGLQFLIQYYNGEERAKGNILERFSAQQFPDLHSELNLSSLELGDSALYFCASSVEEREFTGELFFGEGSRLTVL.

This sequence joins TRBV21-1 and TRBJ1-5; TCRdb lists TRBD1, though no DNA is available to test this call. TRBV21-1 is marked as a pseudogene. The CDR3 contains 15 residues. The chain's CDR3 is CASSDIWDTNQPQHF.

The J gene is TRBJ2-5, the V gene TRBV5-1. The CDR3 covers 16 residues. Germline V CDR1 and CDR2: SGHRS, YFSETQ. CDR3 amino acids: CASSLAAINVQETQYF.

This rearrangement joins TRBV11-2 to TRBJ1-3. CDR1 and CDR2 (germline): SGHAT, FQNNGV. The CDR3 totals 14 residues. This CDR3 reads CASMRELGGNTIYF.

The gene calls are TRBV25-1 and TRBJ2-1. The CDR3 is 14 residues long. CDR1 and CDR2 (germline): MGHDK, SYGVNS. The CDR3 loop is CASSLGPPYNEQFF.

The chain couples TRBV27 to TRBJ1-1; there is no DNA to check the TCRdb D call of TRBD1. The V gene's germline CDR1 is MNHEY and CDR2 SMNVEV (reference sequence). The CDR3 is 13 amino acids. The CDR3: CASRPTGGTEAFF.

The genes are TRBV7-9 and TRBJ2-3. The CDR3 contains 12 residues. CDR1 SEHNR and CDR2 FQNEAQ come from the germline V gene (reference sequence). The CDR3 region is CASSLSAYTQYF.

The rearrangement joins TRBV5-1 to TRBJ2-6. This CDR3 comprises 18 residues. Germline V gene data show CDR1 as SGHRS and CDR2 as YFSETQ. The CDR3 sequence: CASSLKEQTSSGANVLTF.

The chain employs TRBV5-6 and TRBJ2-7; absent DNA, TCRdb's TRBD1 call cannot be checked. Germline CDR1 and CDR2: SGHDT and YYEEEE. CDR3 length: 15 residues. The CDR3 is CASSPAVGGLYEQYF.

The chain employs TRBV20-1 and TRBJ2-3; TCRdb's D call, TRBD2, is unchecked because there is no DNA. Germline V gene lookup returns CDR1 DFQATT and CDR2 SNEGSKA (reference sequence). This CDR3 has 14 amino acids. The CDR3 is CSAKSGIGTDTQYF.

V usage is TRBV2 and J usage is TRBJ2-3; the D call from TCRdb, TRBD2, cannot be confirmed without DNA. The V gene's germline CDR1 is SNHLY and CDR2 FYNNEI. The CDR3 loop spans 15 amino acids. The CDR3 sequence: CASSGPGLVSDTQYF.